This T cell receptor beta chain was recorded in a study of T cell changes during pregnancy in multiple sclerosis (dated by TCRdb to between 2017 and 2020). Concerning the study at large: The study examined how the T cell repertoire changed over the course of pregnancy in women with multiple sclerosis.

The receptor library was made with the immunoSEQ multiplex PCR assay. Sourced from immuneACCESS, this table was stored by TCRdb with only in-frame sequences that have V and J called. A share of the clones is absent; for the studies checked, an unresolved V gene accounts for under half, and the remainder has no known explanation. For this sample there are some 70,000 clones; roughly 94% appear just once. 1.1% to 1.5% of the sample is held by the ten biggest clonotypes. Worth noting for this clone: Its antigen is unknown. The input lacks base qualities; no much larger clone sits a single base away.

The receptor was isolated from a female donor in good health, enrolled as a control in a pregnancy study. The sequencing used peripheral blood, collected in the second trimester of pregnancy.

CDR3 sequence: CASSQDLGDEQYF. The bases read TGTGCCAGCAGCCAAGATCTAGGGGACGAGCAGTACTTC. The sequence links TRBV14 to TRBJ2-7; D gene: possibly TRBD1, on 5 matching bases. The CDR3 starts with the cysteine, ends with the phenylalanine, and has 13 residues. Just CDR3 DNA is preserved here, 39 bases in frame from base 1. A distance of 8 bases separates the germline ends of V and J, which lose 0 bases and 5 bases respectively. Looking up the germline V gene yields CDR1 SGHDN and CDR2 FVKESK.